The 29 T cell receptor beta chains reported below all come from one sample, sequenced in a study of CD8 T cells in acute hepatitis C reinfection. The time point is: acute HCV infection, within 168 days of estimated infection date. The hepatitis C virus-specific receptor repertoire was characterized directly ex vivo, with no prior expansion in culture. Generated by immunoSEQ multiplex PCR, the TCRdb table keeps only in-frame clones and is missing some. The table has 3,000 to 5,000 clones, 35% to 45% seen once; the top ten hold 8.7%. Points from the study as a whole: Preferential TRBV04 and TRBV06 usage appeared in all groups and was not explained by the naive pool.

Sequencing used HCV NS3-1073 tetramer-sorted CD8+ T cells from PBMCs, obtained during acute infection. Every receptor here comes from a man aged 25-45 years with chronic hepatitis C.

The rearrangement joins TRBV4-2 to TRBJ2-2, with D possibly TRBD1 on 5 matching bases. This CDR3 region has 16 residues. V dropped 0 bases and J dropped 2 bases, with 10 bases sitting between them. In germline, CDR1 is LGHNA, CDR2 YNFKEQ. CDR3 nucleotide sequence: TGTGCCAGCAGCCAAGAACCAGGGCTTAACACCGGGGAGCTGTTTTTT. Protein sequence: CASSQEPGLNTGELFF.

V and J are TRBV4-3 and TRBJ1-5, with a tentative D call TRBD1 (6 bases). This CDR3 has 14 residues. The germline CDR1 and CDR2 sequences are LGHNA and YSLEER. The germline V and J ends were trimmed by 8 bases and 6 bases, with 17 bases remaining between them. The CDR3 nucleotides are TGCGCCAGCTCCGAAGAGGGGGTACGTCAGCCCCAGCATTTT. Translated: CASSEEGVRQPQHF.

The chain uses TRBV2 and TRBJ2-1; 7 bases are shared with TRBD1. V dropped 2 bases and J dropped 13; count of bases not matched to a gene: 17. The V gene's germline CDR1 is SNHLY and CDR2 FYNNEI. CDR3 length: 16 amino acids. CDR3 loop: CASSELTGTDVFDQFF. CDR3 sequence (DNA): TGTGCCAGCAGTGAACTCACCGGGACAGACGTTTTTGACCAGTTCTTC.

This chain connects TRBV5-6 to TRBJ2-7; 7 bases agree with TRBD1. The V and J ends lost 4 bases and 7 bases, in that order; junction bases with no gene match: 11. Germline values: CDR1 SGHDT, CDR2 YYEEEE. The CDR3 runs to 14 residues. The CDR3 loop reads CASSQETGPLEQYF. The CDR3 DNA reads TGTGCCAGCAGCCAAGAGACAGGGCCCCTGGAGCAGTACTTC. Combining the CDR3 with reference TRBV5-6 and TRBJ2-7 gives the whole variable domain DAGVTQSPTHLIKTRGQQVTLRCSPKSGHDTVSWYQQALGQGPQFIFQYYEEEERQRGNFPDRFSGHQFPNYSSELNVNALLLGDSALYLCASSQETGPLEQYFGPGTRLTVT.

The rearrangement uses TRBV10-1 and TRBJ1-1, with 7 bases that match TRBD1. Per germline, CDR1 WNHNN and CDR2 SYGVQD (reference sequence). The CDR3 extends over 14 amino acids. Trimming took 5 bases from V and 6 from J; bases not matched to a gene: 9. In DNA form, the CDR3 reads TGCGCCAGCAGTCCTACATCGGGACAGCCTGAAGCTTTCTTT. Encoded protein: CASSPTSGQPEAFF.

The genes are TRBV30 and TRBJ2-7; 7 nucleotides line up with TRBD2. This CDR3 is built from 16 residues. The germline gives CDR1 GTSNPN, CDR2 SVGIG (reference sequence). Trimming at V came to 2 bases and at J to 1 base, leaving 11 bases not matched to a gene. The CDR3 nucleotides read TGTGCCTGGAGTAGTTCCGGCCAGGGAGGGTCCTACGAGCAGTACTTC. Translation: CAWSSSGQGGSYEQYF.

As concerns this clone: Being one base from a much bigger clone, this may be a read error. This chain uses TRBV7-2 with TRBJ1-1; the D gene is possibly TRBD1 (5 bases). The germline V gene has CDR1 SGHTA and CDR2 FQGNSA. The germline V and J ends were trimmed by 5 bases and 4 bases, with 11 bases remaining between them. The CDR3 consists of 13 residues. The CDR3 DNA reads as TGTGCCAGCAGCCAAGAAAGGGGCACTGAAGCTTTCTTT. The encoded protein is CASSQERGTEAFF.

The CDR3 region has the DNA TGTGCCAGCAGCTCGGGGACAGGGGTGGAACTGTTTTTT. Translation gives CASSSGTGVELFF. The V call is TRBV7-9, the J call TRBJ1-4; 10 bases agree with TRBD1. This CDR3 comprises 13 residues. With 4 bases clipped from V and 12 bases from J, the junction kept 5 bases outside the gene matches. Germline V gives CDR1 SEHNR, CDR2 FQNEAQ (reference sequence).

CDR3 loop: CASSLAGASGAYNEQFF. The CDR3 coding sequence is TGTGCCAGCAGTTTGGCTGGGGCTAGCGGAGCCTACAATGAGCAGTTCTTC. The V gene is TRBV27, the J gene TRBJ2-1; 7 bases fit TRBD2. After removal of 3 bases from V and 2 bases from J, the junction contained 10 bases not matched to a gene. The CDR3 contains 17 residues. Germline loops: CDR1 MNHEY, CDR2 SMNVEV (reference sequence).

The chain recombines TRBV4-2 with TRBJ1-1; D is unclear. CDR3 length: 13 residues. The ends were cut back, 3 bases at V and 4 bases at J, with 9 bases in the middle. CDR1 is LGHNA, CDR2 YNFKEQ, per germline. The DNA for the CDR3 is TGTGCCAGCAGCCACGACCGGGGCACTGAAGCTTTCTTT. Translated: CASSHDRGTEAFF.

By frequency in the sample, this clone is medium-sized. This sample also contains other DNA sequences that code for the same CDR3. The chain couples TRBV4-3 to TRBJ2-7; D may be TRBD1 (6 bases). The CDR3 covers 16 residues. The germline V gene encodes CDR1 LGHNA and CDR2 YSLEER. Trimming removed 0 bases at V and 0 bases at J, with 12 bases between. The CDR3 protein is CASSQEVGQSSYEQYF. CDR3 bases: TGCGCCAGCAGCCAAGAAGTCGGACAGAGCTCCTACGAGCAGTACTTC.

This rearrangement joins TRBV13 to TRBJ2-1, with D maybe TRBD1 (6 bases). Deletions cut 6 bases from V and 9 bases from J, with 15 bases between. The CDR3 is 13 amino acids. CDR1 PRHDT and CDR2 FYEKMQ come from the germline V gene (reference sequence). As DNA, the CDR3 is TGTGCCAGCAGTGGGCGGACAGCGGTTGAGCAGTTCTTC. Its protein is CASSGRTAVEQFF.

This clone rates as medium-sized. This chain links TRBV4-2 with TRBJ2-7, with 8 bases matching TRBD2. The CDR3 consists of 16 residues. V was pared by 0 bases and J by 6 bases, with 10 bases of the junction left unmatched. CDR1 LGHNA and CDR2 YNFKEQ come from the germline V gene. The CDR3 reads CASSQEPSGGWGEQYF. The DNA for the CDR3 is TGTGCCAGCAGCCAAGAGCCCTCGGGAGGGTGGGGCGAGCAGTACTTC.

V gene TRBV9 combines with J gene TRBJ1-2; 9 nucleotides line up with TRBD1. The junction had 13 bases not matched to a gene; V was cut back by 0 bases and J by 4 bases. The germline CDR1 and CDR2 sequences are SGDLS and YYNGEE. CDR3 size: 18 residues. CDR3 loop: CASSVDVEVGQGPYGYTF. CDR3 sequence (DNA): TGTGCCAGCAGCGTAGACGTGGAGGTGGGACAGGGTCCCTATGGCTACACCTTC.

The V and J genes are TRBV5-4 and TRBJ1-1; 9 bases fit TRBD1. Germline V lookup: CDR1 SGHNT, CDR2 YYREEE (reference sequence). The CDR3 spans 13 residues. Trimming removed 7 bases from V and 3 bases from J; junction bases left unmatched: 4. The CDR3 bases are TGTGCCAGCGGAACAGGGGGCGACACTGAAGCTTTCTTT. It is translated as CASGTGGDTEAFF.

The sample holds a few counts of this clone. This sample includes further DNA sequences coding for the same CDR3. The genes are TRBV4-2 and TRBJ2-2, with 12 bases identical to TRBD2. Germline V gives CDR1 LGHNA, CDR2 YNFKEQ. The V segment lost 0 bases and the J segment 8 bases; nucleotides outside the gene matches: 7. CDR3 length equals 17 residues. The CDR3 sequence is CASSQEASGGAWGELFF. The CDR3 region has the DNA TGTGCCAGCAGCCAAGAGGCTAGCGGGGGGGCTTGGGGGGAGCTGTTTTTT.

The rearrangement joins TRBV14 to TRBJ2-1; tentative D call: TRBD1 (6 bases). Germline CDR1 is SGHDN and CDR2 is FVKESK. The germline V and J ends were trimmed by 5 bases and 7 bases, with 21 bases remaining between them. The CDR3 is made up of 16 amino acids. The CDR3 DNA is TGTGCCAGCAGCGACCGACCGGGGACAAGGGAAAATGAGCAGTTCTTC. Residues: CASSDRPGTRENEQFF.

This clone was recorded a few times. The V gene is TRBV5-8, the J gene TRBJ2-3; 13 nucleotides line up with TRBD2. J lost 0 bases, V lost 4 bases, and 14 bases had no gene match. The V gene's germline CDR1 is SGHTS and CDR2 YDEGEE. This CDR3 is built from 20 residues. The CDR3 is CASSTTPGLAGLHSTDTQYF. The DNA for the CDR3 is TGTGCCAGCAGCACCACTCCGGGACTAGCGGGGTTACATAGCACAGATACGCAGTATTTT.

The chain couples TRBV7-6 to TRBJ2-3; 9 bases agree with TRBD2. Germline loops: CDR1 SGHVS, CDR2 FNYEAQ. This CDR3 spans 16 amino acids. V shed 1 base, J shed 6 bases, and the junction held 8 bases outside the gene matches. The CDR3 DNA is TGTGCCAGCAGCTTAGAGGTAGCGGGGGACCCGGATACGCAGTATTTT. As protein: CASSLEVAGDPDTQYF.

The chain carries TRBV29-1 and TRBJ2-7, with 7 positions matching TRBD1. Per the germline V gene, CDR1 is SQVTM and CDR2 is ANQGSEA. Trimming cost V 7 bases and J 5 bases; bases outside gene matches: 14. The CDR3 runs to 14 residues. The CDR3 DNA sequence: TGCAGCGCCCGTTCCCCTGGGACAGAACACGAGCAGTACTTC. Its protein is CSARSPGTEHEQYF.

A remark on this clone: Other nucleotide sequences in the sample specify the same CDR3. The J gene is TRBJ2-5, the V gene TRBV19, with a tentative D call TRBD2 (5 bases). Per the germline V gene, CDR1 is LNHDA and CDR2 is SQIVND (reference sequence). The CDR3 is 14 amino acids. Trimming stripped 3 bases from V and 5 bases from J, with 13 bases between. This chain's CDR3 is CASSIPGGWETQYF. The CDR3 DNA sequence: TGTGCCAGTAGTATCCCAGGAGGTTGGGAGACCCAGTACTTC.

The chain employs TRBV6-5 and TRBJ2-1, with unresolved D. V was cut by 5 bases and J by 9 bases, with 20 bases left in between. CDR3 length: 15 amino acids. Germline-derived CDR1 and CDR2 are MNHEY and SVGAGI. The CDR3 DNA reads TGTGCCAGCAGTCCAGAGACCGGCCATTGGGGTGAGCAGTTCTTC. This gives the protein CASSPETGHWGEQFF.

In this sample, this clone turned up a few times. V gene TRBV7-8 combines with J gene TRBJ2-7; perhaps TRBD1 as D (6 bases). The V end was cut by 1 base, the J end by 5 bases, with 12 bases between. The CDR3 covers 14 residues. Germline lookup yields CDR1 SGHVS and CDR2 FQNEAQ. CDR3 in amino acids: CASSLDGQIHEQYF. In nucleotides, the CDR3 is TGTGCCAGCAGCTTAGACGGACAGATTCACGAGCAGTACTTC. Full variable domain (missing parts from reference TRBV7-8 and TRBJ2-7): GAGVSQSPRYKVAKRGQDVALRCDPISGHVSLFWYQQALGQGPEFLTYFQNEAQLDKSGLPSDRFFAERPEGSVSTLKIQRTQQEDSAVYLCASSLDGQIHEQYFGPGTRLTVT.

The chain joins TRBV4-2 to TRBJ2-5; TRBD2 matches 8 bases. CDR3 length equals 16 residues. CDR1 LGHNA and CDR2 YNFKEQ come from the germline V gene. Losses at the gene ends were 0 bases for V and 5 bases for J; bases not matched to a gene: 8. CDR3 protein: CASSQDGGASPETQYF. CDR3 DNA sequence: TGTGCCAGCAGCCAAGACGGGGGGGCTAGCCCCGAGACCCAGTACTTC.

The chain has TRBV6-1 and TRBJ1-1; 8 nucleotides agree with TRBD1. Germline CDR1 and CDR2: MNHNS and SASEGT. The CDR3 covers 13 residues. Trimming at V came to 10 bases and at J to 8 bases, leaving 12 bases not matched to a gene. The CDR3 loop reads CATSMGQVVEAFF. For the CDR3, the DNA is TGTGCCACCTCAATGGGACAGGTGGTGGAAGCTTTCTTT.

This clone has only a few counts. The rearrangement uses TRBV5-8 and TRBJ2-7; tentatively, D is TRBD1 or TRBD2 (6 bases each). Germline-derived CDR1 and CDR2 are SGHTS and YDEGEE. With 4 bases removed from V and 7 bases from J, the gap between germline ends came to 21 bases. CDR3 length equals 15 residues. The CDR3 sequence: CASSPEPGAPGEQYF. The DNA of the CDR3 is TGTGCCAGCAGCCCGGAGCCGGGGGCGCCGGGAGAGCAGTACTTC.

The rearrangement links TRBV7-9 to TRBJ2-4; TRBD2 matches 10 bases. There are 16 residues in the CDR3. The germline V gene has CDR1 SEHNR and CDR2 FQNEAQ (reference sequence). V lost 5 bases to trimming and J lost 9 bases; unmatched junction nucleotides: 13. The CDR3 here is CASSQEVTSGWGIQYF. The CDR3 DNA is TGTGCCAGCAGCCAAGAAGTGACTAGCGGGTGGGGCATTCAGTACTTC.

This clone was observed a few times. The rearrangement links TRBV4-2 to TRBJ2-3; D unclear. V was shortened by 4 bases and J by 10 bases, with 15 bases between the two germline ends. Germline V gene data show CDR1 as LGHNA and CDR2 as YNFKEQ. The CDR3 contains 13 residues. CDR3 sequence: CASSPEIGAAQYF. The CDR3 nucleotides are TGTGCCAGCAGCCCAGAAATAGGAGCAGCGCAGTATTTT.

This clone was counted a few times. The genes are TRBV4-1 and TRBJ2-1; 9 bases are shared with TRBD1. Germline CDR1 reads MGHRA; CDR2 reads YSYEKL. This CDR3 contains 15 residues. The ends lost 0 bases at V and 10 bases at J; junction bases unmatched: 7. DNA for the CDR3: TGCGCCAGCAGCCAAGAACAGGGGGCATGGGGAGAGCAGTTCTTC. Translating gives CASSQEQGAWGEQFF.